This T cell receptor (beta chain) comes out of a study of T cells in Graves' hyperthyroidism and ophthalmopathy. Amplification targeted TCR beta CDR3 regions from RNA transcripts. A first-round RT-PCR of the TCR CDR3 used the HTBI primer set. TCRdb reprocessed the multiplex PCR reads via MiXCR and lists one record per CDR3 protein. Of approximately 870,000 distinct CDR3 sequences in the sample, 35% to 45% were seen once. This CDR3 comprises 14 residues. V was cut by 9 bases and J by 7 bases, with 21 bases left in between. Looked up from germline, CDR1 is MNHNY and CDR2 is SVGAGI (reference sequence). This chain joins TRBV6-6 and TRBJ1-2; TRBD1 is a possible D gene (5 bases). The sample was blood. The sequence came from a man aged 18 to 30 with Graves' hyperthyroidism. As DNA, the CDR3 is TGTGCCAGTGTAGTTGGCAGGGTTGATAGTGGCTACACCTTC. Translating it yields CASVVGRVDSGYTF.